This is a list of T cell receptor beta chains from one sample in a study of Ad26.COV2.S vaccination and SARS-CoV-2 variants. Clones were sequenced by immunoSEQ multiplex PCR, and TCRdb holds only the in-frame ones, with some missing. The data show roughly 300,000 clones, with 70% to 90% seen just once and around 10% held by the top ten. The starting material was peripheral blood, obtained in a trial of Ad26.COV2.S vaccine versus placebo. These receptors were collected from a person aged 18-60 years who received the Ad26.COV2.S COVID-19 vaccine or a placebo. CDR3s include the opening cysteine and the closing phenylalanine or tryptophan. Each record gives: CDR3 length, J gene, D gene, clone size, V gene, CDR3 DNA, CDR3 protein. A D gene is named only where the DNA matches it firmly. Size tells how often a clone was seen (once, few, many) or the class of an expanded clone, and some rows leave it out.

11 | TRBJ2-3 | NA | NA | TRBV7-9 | TGTGCCAGCAGCCCCCAAGATACGCAGTATTTT | CASSPQDTQYF
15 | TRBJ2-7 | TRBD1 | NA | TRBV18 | TGTGCCAGCTCACCCGGACAGGATAGGCCCTACGAGCAGTACTTC | CASSPGQDRPYEQYF
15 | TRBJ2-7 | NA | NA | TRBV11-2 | TGTGCCAGCAGCTCCGGATTAGCGTCCTCCTACGAGCAGTACTTC | CASSSGLASSYEQYF
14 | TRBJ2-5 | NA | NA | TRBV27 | TGTGCCAGCAGTTTATTGACAGCCCAAGAGACCCAGTACTTC | CASSLLTAQETQYF
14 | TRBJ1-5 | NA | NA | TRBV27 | TGTGCCAGCGCAACGGGAGCTGGACATCAGCCCCAGCATTTT | CASATGAGHQPQHF
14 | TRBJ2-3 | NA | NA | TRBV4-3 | TGCGCCAGCAGCCAAGATGGGGTCACAGATACGCAGTATTTT | CASSQDGVTDTQYF
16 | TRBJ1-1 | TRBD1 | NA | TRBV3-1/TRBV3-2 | TGTGCCAGCAGTTCCGGGACAGGGGGGGAGAGGACTGAAGCTTTCTTT | CASSSGTGGERTEAFF
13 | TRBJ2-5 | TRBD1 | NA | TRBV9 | TGTGCCAGCAGCTCGGGACAGGAAGAGACCCAGTACTTC | CASSSGQEETQYF
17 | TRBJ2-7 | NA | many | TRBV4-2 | TGTGCCAGCAGTCCTTATGGCCTTGGGTACAGGGAAGACGAGCAGTACTTC | CASSPYGLGYREDEQYF
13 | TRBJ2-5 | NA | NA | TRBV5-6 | TGTGCCAGCAGCGGGGGACTGCAAGAGACCCAGTACTTC | CASSGGLQETQYF
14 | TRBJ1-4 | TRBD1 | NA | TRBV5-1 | TGCGCCAGCAGCTTGGGGACAGGGGAAGGAAAACTGTTTTTT | CASSLGTGEGKLFF
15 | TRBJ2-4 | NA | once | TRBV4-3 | TGCGCCAGCAGCCCCCACCTGGCAGCCAAAAACATTCAGTACTTC | CASSPHLAAKNIQYF
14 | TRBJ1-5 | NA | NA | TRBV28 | TGTGCCAGCAGTTTTCGCAAGGAGTATCAGCCCCAGCATTTT | CASSFRKEYQPQHF
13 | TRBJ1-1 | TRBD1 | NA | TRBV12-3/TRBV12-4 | TGTGCCAGCAGTCCTGACAGGGTCACTGAAGCTTTCTTT | CASSPDRVTEAFF
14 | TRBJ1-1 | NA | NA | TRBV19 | TGTGCCAGTAACCTACCCCTTTCGAACACTGAAGCTTTCTTT | CASNLPLSNTEAFF
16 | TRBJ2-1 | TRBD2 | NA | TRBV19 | TGTGCCAGTAGGGGTTTAGCGGGAGGGCCAGGCAATGAGCAGTTCTTC | CASRGLAGGPGNEQFF
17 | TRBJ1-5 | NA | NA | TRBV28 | TGTGCCAGCAGTCGCCAGATAGGGCCATATAGCAATCAGCCCCAGCATTTT | CASSRQIGPYSNQPQHF
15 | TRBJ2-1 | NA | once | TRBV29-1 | TGCAGCGTTGAGGAGGGGCGTTCCTCCTACAATGAGCAGTTCTTC | CSVEEGRSSYNEQFF
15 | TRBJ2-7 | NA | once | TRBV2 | TGTGCCAGCAGTGCGGGGCTTGAAAGCTCCTACGAGCAGTACTTC | CASSAGLESSYEQYF
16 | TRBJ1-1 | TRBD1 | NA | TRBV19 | TGTGCCAGTAGTATCAGGGACAGGGAGGTTGGAGGTGAAGCTTTCTTT | CASSIRDREVGGEAFF
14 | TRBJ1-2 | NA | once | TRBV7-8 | TGTGCCAGCAGCCTCCGGGACACCTTCTATGGCTACACCTTC | CASSLRDTFYGYTF
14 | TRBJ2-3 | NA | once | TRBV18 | TGTGCCAGCTCACCGGAGCAGGGGCTAGATACGCAGTATTTT | CASSPEQGLDTQYF
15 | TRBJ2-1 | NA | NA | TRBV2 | TGTGCCAGCAGTGTCGCGGTGAGCTCCTACAATGAGCAGTTCTTC | CASSVAVSSYNEQFF
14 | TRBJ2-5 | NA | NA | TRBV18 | TGTGCCAGCTCACCACGGGACAAACAAGAGACCCAGTACTTC | CASSPRDKQETQYF
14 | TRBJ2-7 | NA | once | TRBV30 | TGTGCCTGGAGTGACAGGCCGGAATCCTACGAGCAGTACTTC | CAWSDRPESYEQYF
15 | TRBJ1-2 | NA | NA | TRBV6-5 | TGTGCCAGCAGACCCGACAGTCTCAATAGCTATGGCTACACCTTC | CASRPDSLNSYGYTF